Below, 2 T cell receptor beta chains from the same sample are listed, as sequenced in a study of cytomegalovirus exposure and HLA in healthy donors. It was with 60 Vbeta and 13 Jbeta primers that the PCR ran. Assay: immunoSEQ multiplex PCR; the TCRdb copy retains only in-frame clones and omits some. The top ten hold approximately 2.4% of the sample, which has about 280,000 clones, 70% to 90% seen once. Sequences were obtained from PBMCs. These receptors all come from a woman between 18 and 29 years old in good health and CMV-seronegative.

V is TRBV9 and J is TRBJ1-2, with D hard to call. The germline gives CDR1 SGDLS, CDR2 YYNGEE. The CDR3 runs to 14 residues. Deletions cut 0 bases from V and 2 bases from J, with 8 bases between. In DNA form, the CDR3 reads TGTGCCAGCAGCGTAGGGGGAGGGAACTATGGCTACACCTTC. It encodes CASSVGGGNYGYTF.

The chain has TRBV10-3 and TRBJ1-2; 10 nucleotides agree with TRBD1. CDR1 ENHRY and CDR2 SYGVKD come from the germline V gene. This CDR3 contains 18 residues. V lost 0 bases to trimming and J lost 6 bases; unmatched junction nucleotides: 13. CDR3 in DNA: TGTGCCATCAGTGAGTCCCGCCCAGCCGGGACAGGGGTTAATGGCTACACCTTC. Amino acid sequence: CAISESRPAGTGVNGYTF.